This T cell receptor beta chain was found in a study of PD-1 blockade in classical Hodgkin lymphoma. With no exception, relapse followed autologous stem cell transplantation in all patients, and brentuximab vedotin exposure varied. Notes on this clone: The antigen is not known.

The CDR3 extends over 13 amino acids. Germline V CDR1 and CDR2: SNHLY, FYNNEI. V was cut by 6 bases and J by 4 bases, with 12 bases left in between. Data came from immunoSEQ multiplex PCR; TCRdb stores just in-frame clones and leaves some out. Among 95,000 to 120,000 clones, approximately 90% were seen once, and the ten largest hold 20%. Study-wide findings and caveats: Relative to healthy donors, newly diagnosed patients reportedly had lower baseline TCR diversity, which was reported as lower still in relapsed/refractory patients. By cycle point C4D1, TCR diversity had risen significantly in CD4+ cells (but not CD8+ cells).

The chain couples TRBV2 to TRBJ1-1, with D perhaps TRBD1 (5 bases). This receptor was identified in a human donor with classical Hodgkin lymphoma. Sequenced material: peripheral blood mononuclear cells (PBMCs), taken before the second cycle of nivolumab. Here the CDR3 reads CASSQGGFTEAFF. In nucleotides, the CDR3 is TGTGCCAGCAGCCAGGGAGGGTTCACTGAAGCTTTCTTT. Using reference TRBV2 and TRBJ1-1 for the parts outside the CDR3, the full variable domain is EPEVTQTPSHQVTQMGQEVILRCVPISNHLYFYWYRQILGQKVEFLVSFYNNEISEKSEIFDDQFSVERPDGSNFTLKIRSTKLEDSAMYFCASSQGGFTEAFFGQGTRLTVV.